These 9 T cell receptor beta chains came from one sample sequenced in a study of cytomegalovirus exposure and HLA in healthy donors (dated 2017 in TCRdb). Libraries were built with the immunoSEQ multiplex PCR assay. For the multiplex PCR, a mixture combining 60 forward primers for TCR Vbeta segments and 13 reverse primers for TCR Jbeta segments was used. In TCRdb, the immuneACCESS table is reduced to in-frame sequences with V and J assigned. These tables do not hold every clone; where another copy was compared, an unresolved V gene accounts for under half, and the others remain unexplained. This sample holds roughly 120,000 clones; roughly 82% were observed only once. In total, the top ten clones hold under 3% of the sample. Material: PBMCs. These receptor sequences come from a woman between 18 and 30 years old in good health and CMV-seropositive.

The CDR3 here is CASSLIGTSGQETQYF. CDR3 nucleotides: TGTGCCAGTAGTCTAATTGGGACTAGCGGCCAAGAGACCCAGTACTTC. The chain carries TRBV19 and TRBJ2-5, with 11 nucleotides matching TRBD2. Germline CDR1 is LNHDA and CDR2 is SQIVND (reference sequence). The CDR3 runs to 16 residues. Trimming cost V 5 bases and J 1 base; bases outside gene matches: 6.

The CDR3 DNA sequence: TGTGCCAGCAGTGCCTTCGGGCAGGGCCCCTACGAGCAGTACTTC. Amino acids: CASSAFGQGPYEQYF. This chain connects TRBV6-1 to TRBJ2-7, with a possible D match to TRBD1 (5 bases). Trimming left V 4 bases short and J 2 bases short, with 15 bases between. Germline V gene sequence: CDR1 MNHNS, CDR2 SASEGT. The CDR3 contains 15 residues.

The rearrangement joins TRBV27 to TRBJ1-1; D is uncertain. The CDR3 length is 14 residues. Germline CDR1 MNHEY, CDR2 SMNVEV (reference sequence). The V and J ends lost 3 bases and 3 bases respectively, with 11 bases between them. In DNA, the CDR3 is TGTGCCAGCAGTTTGAGCGGTTACGACACTGAAGCTTTCTTT. Translated: CASSLSGYDTEAFF.

The J gene is TRBJ1-1, the V gene TRBV29-1, with 7 bases lining up with TRBD1. J lost 0 bases, V lost 4 bases, and 5 bases had no gene match. Germline CDR1 is SQVTM and CDR2 is ANQGSEA. The CDR3 extends over 14 amino acids. CDR3 sequence (DNA): TGCAGCGTTGGACAGGGCGGTATGAACACTGAAGCTTTCTTT. Residues: CSVGQGGMNTEAFF.

The CDR3 DNA follows: TGTGCCAGCAGTGAAACCCCAGCGATCTACTCTGGGGCCAACGTCCTGACTTTC. It specifies CASSETPAIYSGANVLTF. V is TRBV25-1 and J is TRBJ2-6; D is unclear. This CDR3 spans 18 amino acids. V lost 2 bases and J lost 0, with 14 bases in between. Germline assignment: CDR1 MGHDK and CDR2 SYGVNS.

The chain links TRBV25-1 to TRBJ2-3; the match to TRBD2 covers 10 bases. From germline, CDR1 is MGHDK and CDR2 SYGVNS. The CDR3 has 14 residues. Unmatched junction bases numbered 2, after V lost 3 bases and J lost 5 bases. The chain's CDR3 is CASSEQRGGDTQYF. CDR3 in DNA: TGTGCCAGCAGTGAGCAGCGGGGGGGAGATACGCAGTATTTT.

The rearrangement uses TRBV11-2 and TRBJ1-1; no clear D. Per the germline V gene, CDR1 is SGHAT and CDR2 is FQNNGV. Trimming left V 5 bases short and J 0 bases short, with 13 bases between. The CDR3 is 15 residues long. The CDR3 loop is CASSPRYFMNTEAFF. The CDR3 DNA reads as TGTGCCAGCAGCCCCCGGTATTTCATGAACACTGAAGCTTTCTTT.

The chain recombines TRBV2 with TRBJ1-4; 9 nucleotides line up with TRBD1. Trimming removed 10 bases from V and 7 bases from J; junction bases left unmatched: 10. The germline V gene has CDR1 SNHLY and CDR2 FYNNEI. The CDR3 is made up of 14 amino acids. The CDR3 DNA is TGTGCCACCCAGAGGGACAGGGCGGGTGAAAAACTGTTTTTT. Encoded protein: CATQRDRAGEKLFF.

The rearrangement joins TRBV10-3 to TRBJ2-7, with 9 bases fitting TRBD1. The CDR3 is 15 residues long. V was clipped by 4 bases and J by 5 bases; unmatched bases: 9. Germline V gene sequence: CDR1 ENHRY, CDR2 SYGVKD. CDR3 nucleotides: TGTGCCATCAGTGGCGAGACAGGGGGTTTGGACGAGCAGTACTTC. Translation gives CAISGETGGLDEQYF.